This T cell receptor (beta chain) was profiled in a study of STAT5B mutations in CD4+ large granular lymphocyte leukemia. As for the study in general: Among healthy controls, a particular HLA allele went with more CDR3 'QG' motifs.

Original handling: Productive clonotypes were detectable down to 2.59 x 10-5 frequency. Sequencing used immunoSEQ multiplex PCR; TCRdb keeps in-frame clones, though not all of them. V, J and clone size derive from that table, while D and trimming were established from the DNA sequence. The repertoire holds some 32,000 clones, with approximately 69% as singletons. This clone has more than one count but fewer than ten. Its antigen is undetermined. This CDR3 contains 13 residues. V gave up 0 bases and J gave up 5 bases, with 3 bases separating them. Per the germline V gene, CDR1 is SGHRS and CDR2 is YFSETQ. Study results and limitations: The CD4+ versus CD8+ T-LGLL clonality difference may reflect limited sample size.

Sequenced material: CD4+ T cells from blood buffy coats. The sequence derives from a human donor in good health. The chain uses TRBV5-1 and TRBJ1-6; the D is unclear. This CDR3 reads CASSLADNSPLHF. CDR3 bases: TGCGCCAGCAGCTTGGCCGATAATTCACCCCTCCACTTT.